This T cell receptor beta chain originates from a study of early T cells in non-severe SARS-CoV-2 infection (dated by TCRdb to about 2021). With regard to the full study: TCR sequencing used bulk RNA from unsorted whole blood, so alpha and beta chains could not be paired. On the study overall, not on this receptor specifically: Matching against VDJdb was skewed toward anti-spike CD8 responses, likely underestimated virus-specific expansions, and missed private and CD4 specificities.

The CDR3, from cysteine to phenylalanine, totals 13 residues. The sequence is cut down to CDR3 DNA, 39 bases in frame from base 1. Cut back by 7 bases and 2 bases, the V and J ends lie 9 bases apart. Sequences KGHDR (CDR1) and SFDVKD (CDR2) are obtained from the germline V gene. Concerning this clonotype: The antigen this receptor binds is unknown. Base qualities are not at hand, and no much larger clone is one base apart.

The method was 5' RACE. Sequencing took place on a NextSeq 500. The TCR library protocol attached unique molecular identifiers to individual cDNA molecules to correct for sequencing error and PCR bias. Sequencing covered both TCR alpha and beta chains, and within each sample the abundances of alpha and beta sequences were tightly co-correlated. The published analysis was carried out like this. V gene, J gene and CDR3 annotation of TCR sequences was performed with Decombinator V4. Expanded TCRs were defined as changing significantly between any two time points under a Poisson model with p below 0.0001. TCR abundances were normalised to the total number of TCRs sequenced per sample and expressed as counts per million. MAIT TCRs were defined by TRAV1-2 paired with TRAJ12, TRAJ20 or TRAJ33, and iNKT TCRs by TRAV10 paired with TRAJ18. VDJdb, accessed 1 November 2021, was searched for CMV, EBV and SARS-CoV-2 annotated TCRs, with TCRs annotated for multiple antigens excluded. TCRdb handled the public reads itself, with Q25 trimming in fastp and clone calling in MiXCR, and kept productive beta chains. Rows merge per CDR3 protein into single entries with the most common DNA and genes. It is TCRdb's table, rather than the study itself, that gives the V and J calls and clone size. The sample profile shows some 77,000 distinct CDR3 sequences; approximately 12% of them were found once. 15% to 17% of the sample is in the top ten clones.

This was a case-control study nested in a cohort of healthcare workers in London, UK, who had nasopharyngeal swab PCR tests and blood samples taken every week. Healthcare workers were recruited during the week of the UK lockdown, between 23 and 31 March 2020, and followed weekly for up to about 15 weeks. The chain links TRBV24-1 with TRBJ2-3, and perhaps TRBD1 as D gene, on 5 matching bases. This sequence was found in an adult who was a healthcare worker with PCR-confirmed SARS-CoV-2 infection or an uninfected control (not recorded which). The donor label of this sample is uncertain. Sequencing was performed on whole blood, taken at baseline. The CDR3 in this case is CATSQGDTDTQYF. The sequenced DNA is TGTGCCACCAGCCAAGGGGACACAGATACGCAGTATTTT.